The present T cell receptor (beta chain) was sequenced within a study of shared clonotypes between healthy human individuals. Study results and limitations: A small donor pool kept down the genetic and exposure-history diversity that was represented. Estimated richness was generally greater in naive than memory subsets.

Trimming stripped 3 bases from V and 1 base from J, with 11 bases between. Germline CDR1 LNHDA, CDR2 SQIVND (reference sequence). The CDR3 sequence is 15 residues long. Notes on this clone: Antigen: not known.

Under the authors' procedure: ImmunoSEQ output lacked quality scores and full-length reads, limiting matched filtering. The data were produced by immunoSEQ multiplex PCR, yet TCRdb's version contains in-frame clones alone and is incomplete. That table supplies the V and J calls and clone size; D and trimming were determined from the DNA. This table has 730,000 or so clones, approximately 75% appearing once. Sequenced input: memory CD4+ T cells sorted from blood. Subset noted: CD45RA-negative fraction. The chain links TRBV19 to TRBJ2-3; perhaps TRBD2 as D (5 bases). The TCR comes from a woman in her twenties or thirties in good health. This chain's CDR3 is CASSIVAGRTDTQYF. The CDR3 region has the DNA TGTGCCAGTAGTATCGTGGCGGGCCGCACAGATACGCAGTATTTT. Based on the CDR3 plus reference TRBV19 and TRBJ2-3, the full variable domain is DGGITQSPKYLFRKEGQNVTLSCEQNLNHDAMYWYRQDPGQGLRLIYYSQIVNDFQKGDIAEGYSVSREKKESFPLTVTSAQKNPTAFYLCASSIVAGRTDTQYFGPGTRLTVL.